The subject of this entry is one T cell receptor (beta chain). Its specificity is unknown. V lost 0 bases and J lost 4; bases outside the gene matches: 6. This CDR3 region has 15 residues. Germline CDR1 and CDR2: SGDLS and YYNGEE. The sample originates from a study of beta chain features in type 1 diabetes. Notes on the study in general: PCR might show a preference for shorter templates, equally across patients and controls. For Type 1 diabetes patients, all four CD4+ subsets carried TCRB CDR3s that were moderately but significantly shorter.

Every isolated RNA sample was fully reverse transcribed, so sequencing captured expressed TCRB transcripts. Clones were sequenced by immunoSEQ multiplex PCR, and TCRdb holds only the in-frame ones, with some missing. This sample has 300,000 to 350,000 clones, with roughly a fifth found just once. Around 120 mL of blood, on average, came from one heparinised draw per donor. Researchers reported sorting CD4+ naive, central memory, regulatory and stem cell-like memory cells via CD45RO/CCR7/CD25/CD127/CD95/CD27. The J gene is TRBJ1-2, the V gene TRBV9; 7 nucleotides match TRBD1. This receptor was identified in a woman aged 18-29 years in good health. Material for sequencing was naive CD4+ T cells from blood. CDR3 amino acids: CASSVGQGPIYGYTF. The CDR3 DNA sequence: TGTGCCAGCAGCGTAGGACAGGGCCCTATCTATGGCTACACCTTC.